The 27 T cell receptor beta chains below all came from one sample that was sequenced in a study of HIV-infected patients and healthy controls. Alpha and beta constant-region primers primed reverse transcription of about 470 ng RNA. Alpha and beta chain libraries were made separately by chain-specific third strand synthesis with multiplexing indices. TCRdb used MiXCR to reprocess the 5' RACE reads, holding one entry per CDR3 protein. The sample lists approximately 7,600 distinct CDR3 sequences; approximately 9.1% were seen once. No cell fractionation was done, so the repertoire covers all unsorted peripheral blood T cells. The starting material was blood, obtained before antiretroviral therapy. The origin of the receptors is an adult with HIV infection.

This chain links TRBV29-1 with TRBJ2-5; TRBD1 might be the D (6 bases). The germline gives CDR1 SQVTM, CDR2 ANQGSEA. There are 14 residues in the CDR3. Trimming shortened V by 1 base and J by 2 bases, and 11 bases separated the two germline ends. The CDR3 here is CSVEGWTVQETQYF. The DNA for the CDR3 is TGCAGCGTTGAAGGTTGGACAGTGCAAGAGACCCAGTACTTC. The full variable domain, its missing parts supplied by reference TRBV29-1 and TRBJ2-5, is SAVISQKPSRDICQRGTSLTIQCQVDSQVTMMFWYRQQPGQSLTLIATANQGSEATYESGFVIDKFPISRPNLTFSTLTVSNMSPEDSSIYLCSVEGWTVQETQYFGPGTRLLVL.

Relative to its sample, this clonotype is medium-sized. The chain links TRBV30 to TRBJ1-5; the match to TRBD1 covers 7 bases. The germline CDR1 and CDR2 sequences are GTSNPN and SVGIG (reference sequence). The CDR3 runs 14 residues. Trimming removed 4 bases from V and 2 bases from J; junction bases left unmatched: 5. For the CDR3, the DNA is TGTGCCTGGAACCGACAGGGTGGCAATCAGCCCCAGCATTTT. Protein: CAWNRQGGNQPQHF.

This clonotype was seen more than once but under ten times. The genes are TRBV29-1 and TRBJ2-5, with 7 bases matching TRBD1. Germline CDR1 SQVTM, CDR2 ANQGSEA. The trim removed 7 bases at V and 0 bases at J, leaving 2 bases unmatched. This CDR3 comprises 12 residues. CDR3 nucleotides: TGCAGCGCCGGGACAGACCAAGAGACCCAGTACTTC. Translated, it gives CSAGTDQETQYF.

This clonotype was seen many times. The chain joins TRBV20-1 to TRBJ2-1, with 10 nucleotides matching TRBD2. Germline loops: CDR1 DFQATT, CDR2 SNEGSKA (reference sequence). CDR3 length equals 18 residues. V shed 5 bases and J 4 bases; nucleotides not matched to a gene: 17. The CDR3 nucleotides are TGCAGTGCTCAGACAGGAGGAGCGGGGGGGCGCGTTTACAATGAGCAGTTCTTC. It is translated as CSAQTGGAGGRVYNEQFF.

The chain links TRBV5-5 to TRBJ2-3; 7 bases are shared with TRBD1. V was clipped by 4 bases and J by 1 base; unmatched bases: 9. Per germline, CDR1 SGHKS and CDR2 YYEKEE (reference sequence). The CDR3 totals 16 residues. The CDR3 DNA reads as TGTGCCAGCAGCCGAGGGGACAGCCGAGGCACAGATACGCAGTATTTT. It yields the protein CASSRGDSRGTDTQYF.

This clonotype was seen ten or more times. The chain employs TRBV30 and TRBJ2-2; D uncertain. Germline-derived CDR1 and CDR2 are GTSNPN and SVGIG (reference sequence). The CDR3 is made up of 13 amino acids. The V end lost 5 bases, the J end lost 0 bases, and 7 bases lay between the germline ends. CDR3 DNA: TGTGCCTGGGACCTCGCGAACACCGGGGAGCTGTTTTTT. It yields the protein CAWDLANTGELFF. The full variable domain, completed using reference TRBV30 and TRBJ2-2, is SQTIHQWPATLVQPVGSPLSLECTVEGTSNPNLYWYRQAAGRGLQLLFYSVGIGQISSEVPQNLSASRPQDRQFILSSKKLLLSDSGFYLCAWDLANTGELFFGEGSRLTVL.

This clonotype was detected ten times or more. The chain has TRBV11-2 and TRBJ2-6, with 7 nucleotides matching TRBD2. Per the germline V gene, CDR1 is SGHAT and CDR2 is FQNNGV. This CDR3 has 19 residues. V was clipped by 6 bases and J by 0 bases; unmatched bases: 14. CDR3 in DNA: TGTGCCAGCAGGATACTGACTAGCCTTCCCTACTCTGGGGCCAACGTCCTGACTTTC. It yields the protein CASRILTSLPYSGANVLTF.

J is TRBJ1-4 and V is TRBV5-1; D perhaps matches TRBD1 (5 bases). Germline V gives CDR1 SGHRS, CDR2 YFSETQ. The germline V and J ends were trimmed by 0 bases and 3 bases, with 9 bases remaining between them. This CDR3 comprises 15 residues. CDR3 nucleotides: TGCGCCAGCAGCTTGGAGGGGACGGCTAATGAAAAACTGTTTTTT. Translating it yields CASSLEGTANEKLFF.

This sequence joins TRBV20-1 and TRBJ2-3; TRBD1 matches at 8 bases. CDR1 is DFQATT, CDR2 SNEGSKA, per germline (reference sequence). Trimming at V came to 5 bases and at J to 0 bases, leaving 4 bases not matched to a gene. There are 14 residues in the CDR3. DNA of the CDR3: TGCAGTGCTGGGGACAGGACTAGCACAGATACGCAGTATTTT. Amino acid sequence: CSAGDRTSTDTQYF.

This clonotype was counted ten times or more. This rearrangement joins TRBV19 to TRBJ2-3; D unresolved. The CDR3 is 12 amino acids. The V end lost 4 bases, the J end lost 8 bases, and 10 bases lay between the germline ends. Germline CDR1 LNHDA, CDR2 SQIVND (reference sequence). CDR3 in DNA: TGTGCCAGTAGTAGACCGACAACTACGCAGTATTTT. Its translation: CASSRPTTTQYF.

This clonotype has a count of ten or more. V gene TRBV20-1 combines with J gene TRBJ1-6, with 9 positions matching TRBD1. The trim removed 2 bases at V and 9 bases at J, leaving 11 bases unmatched. The CDR3 runs to 16 residues. Germline V gene data show CDR1 as DFQATT and CDR2 as SNEGSKA (reference sequence). CDR3: CSARFASGTGFSPLHF. CDR3 nucleotide sequence: TGCAGTGCTAGATTCGCCTCCGGGACAGGGTTTTCACCCCTCCACTTT.

In this sample, this clonotype turned up many times. As DNA, the CDR3 is TGTGCCAGCAGCCCGAGGGGGGGCCGACAGGTTAACTATGGCTACACCTTC. It codes for CASSPRGGRQVNYGYTF. This rearrangement joins TRBV14 to TRBJ1-2, with D possibly matching TRBD1 (6 bases). The CDR3 covers 17 residues. V shed 4 bases and J shed 1 base, with 19 bases lying between them. Germline V CDR1 and CDR2: SGHDN, FVKESK.

This clonotype was recorded at least ten times. The gene calls are TRBV11-2 and TRBJ2-5, with 7 positions matching TRBD1. The CDR3 has 14 amino acids. Looked up from germline, CDR1 is SGHAT and CDR2 is FQNNGV. The ends lost 6 bases at V and 0 bases at J; junction bases unmatched: 4. The CDR3 coding sequence is TGTGCCAGCAGTCCAGGGGGTTACCAAGAGACCCAGTACTTC. The encoded protein is CASSPGGYQETQYF.

This clonotype is deemed medium-sized (0.01 to 0.1%). The chain carries TRBV6-6 and TRBJ2-3; weak D call: TRBD1 (5 bases). The CDR3 consists of 15 residues. Germline CDR1 MNHNY, CDR2 SVGAGI (reference sequence). V lost 2 bases and J 2 bases, leaving 11 bases between the germline ends. The CDR3 DNA sequence: TGTGCCAGCAGTTACAGGGGAAAGTTCACAGATACGCAGTATTTT. As protein: CASSYRGKFTDTQYF.

This clonotype was observed at least ten times. Mismatch with germline at one junction end may stem from a read error. This chain uses TRBV11-2 with TRBJ2-7; the D gene could be TRBD1 or TRBD2 (5 bases each). CDR1 SGHAT and CDR2 FQNNGV come from the germline V gene. This CDR3 region has 13 residues. CDR3 bases: TGCGCCAGCAGCTTTGGGGGCTCCTACGAGCAGTACTTC. This sequence encodes CASSFGGSYEQYF. The full variable domain, with the rest looked up from reference TRBV11-2 and TRBJ2-7, is EAGVAQSPRYKIIEKRQSVAFWCNPISGHATLYWYQQILGQGPKLLIQFQNNGVVDDSQLPKDRFSAERLKGVDSTLKIQPAKLEDSAVYLCASSFGGSYEQYFGPGTRLTVT.

Only one count was recorded for this clonotype. Here the CDR3 reads CASSLASSYEQYF. For the CDR3, the DNA is TGTGCCAGCAGCTTGGCCTCTTCCTACGAGCAGTACTTC. The V call is TRBV5-6, the J call TRBJ2-7; D call uncertain. With 0 bases removed from V and 1 base from J, the gap between germline ends came to 5 bases. Germline CDR1 SGHDT, CDR2 YYEEEE. This CDR3 contains 13 residues. Full variable domain (rest looked up from reference TRBV5-6 and TRBJ2-7): DAGVTQSPTHLIKTRGQQVTLRCSPKSGHDTVSWYQQALGQGPQFIFQYYEEEERQRGNFPDRFSGHQFPNYSSELNVNALLLGDSALYLCASSLASSYEQYFGPGTRLTVT.

This clonotype was observed a few times. This chain connects TRBV6-2 or TRBV6-3 to TRBJ1-5; a possible D gene is TRBD1 (5 bases). Trimming took 8 bases from V and 7 from J, leaving 12 bases between them. This CDR3 comprises 12 residues. Germline V gene lookup returns CDR1 MNHEY and CDR2 SVGEGT. CDR3: CASHRGGQPQHF. In DNA, the CDR3 is TGTGCCAGCCACCGGGGGGGACAGCCCCAGCATTTT.

This clonotype was found many times. CDR3 region: CASSYSWRIGLNTEAFF. The CDR3 DNA reads TGTGCCAGCAGTTACTCGTGGAGGATCGGGTTGAACACTGAAGCTTTCTTT. The V gene is TRBV6-6, the J gene TRBJ1-1, with D unclear. The CDR3 covers 17 residues. In germline, CDR1 is MNHNY, CDR2 SVGAGI (reference sequence). The ends were cut back, 0 bases at V and 0 bases at J, with 14 bases in the middle.

This clonotype was recorded at least ten times. The V and J genes are TRBV29-1 and TRBJ2-5, with D unclear. In germline, CDR1 is SQVTM, CDR2 ANQGSEA. V gave up 6 bases and J gave up 3 bases, with 17 bases separating them. This CDR3 contains 14 residues. The CDR3 coding sequence is TGCAGCGTCCAAGGTGGCGCGGCTAAAGAGACCCAGTACTTC. Encoded protein: CSVQGGAAKETQYF.

This clonotype was picked up many times. This chain joins TRBV6-2 or TRBV6-3 and TRBJ2-5, with TRBD2 matching 9 bases. The germline V gene has CDR1 MNHEY and CDR2 SVGEGT. The CDR3 has 13 amino acids. Trimming at V came to 4 bases and at J to 10 bases, leaving 7 bases not matched to a gene. In nucleotides, the CDR3 is TGTGCCAGCAGTTGGACTAGCGAGTGGAACCAGTACTTC. It is translated as CASSWTSEWNQYF.

Ten or more counts support this clonotype. This chain uses TRBV7-3 with TRBJ2-2; D possibly uses TRBD1 or TRBD2 (5 bases each). Deletions cut 3 bases from V and 3 bases from J, with 8 bases between. The CDR3 is 14 amino acids. CDR1 and CDR2 from the germline V gene are SGHTA and FQGTGA. The CDR3 is CASSLGPDTGELFF. The CDR3 bases are TGTGCCAGCAGCTTGGGACCAGACACCGGGGAGCTGTTTTTT. The whole variable domain, filled in from reference TRBV7-3 and TRBJ2-2, reads GAGVSQTPSNKVTEKGKYVELRCDPISGHTALYWYRQSLGQGPEFLIYFQGTGAADDSGLPNDRFFAVRPEGSVSTLKIQRTERGDSAVYLCASSLGPDTGELFFGEGSRLTVL.

This clonotype was recorded a few times. V gene TRBV5-6 combines with J gene TRBJ1-1; D remains unclear. V was pared by 1 base and J by 1 base, with 11 bases between. Germline V gene data show CDR1 as SGHDT and CDR2 as YYEEEE. CDR3 size: 15 residues. CDR3 region: CASSLRGRTNTEAFF. In DNA form, the CDR3 reads TGTGCCAGCAGCTTGAGAGGCAGAACGAACACTGAAGCTTTCTTT.

This clonotype was seen repeatedly, ten times or more. The J gene is TRBJ2-3, the V gene TRBV12-3 or TRBV12-4; D is perhaps TRBD2 (5 bases). There are 15 residues in the CDR3. Trimming stripped 3 bases from V and 0 bases from J, with 10 bases between. The CDR3 reads CASSLVGRSTDTQYF. CDR3 nucleotide sequence: TGTGCCAGCAGTTTGGTGGGGAGAAGCACAGATACGCAGTATTTT.

This clonotype was seen repeatedly, ten times or more. The chain has TRBV10-1 and TRBJ1-1; D might be TRBD1 (5 bases). Trimming pared 3 bases from V and 4 bases from J, leaving 9 bases between. The germline CDR1 and CDR2 sequences are WNHNN and SYGVQD (reference sequence). This CDR3 comprises 13 residues. The CDR3 reads CASSDRGGTEAFF. The CDR3 DNA follows: TGCGCCAGCAGTGATAGGGGAGGCACTGAAGCTTTCTTT.

In its sample, this clonotype was seen many times. The genes are TRBV2 and TRBJ1-5; 7 nucleotides align to TRBD1. The V and J ends lost 7 bases and 6 bases, in that order; junction bases with no gene match: 12. Germline values: CDR1 SNHLY, CDR2 FYNNEI. This CDR3 contains 15 residues. CDR3 sequence: CASTRDSGSAQPQHF. As DNA, the CDR3 is TGTGCCAGCACCCGGGACAGTGGATCGGCTCAGCCCCAGCATTTT.

This clonotype was found many times. This chain uses TRBV5-4 with TRBJ1-6; D possibly corresponds to TRBD1 (5 bases). Germline V gene data show CDR1 as SGHNT and CDR2 as YYREEE (reference sequence). V was shortened by 1 base and J by 7 bases, with 9 bases between the two germline ends. The CDR3 runs to 14 residues. DNA of the CDR3: TGTGCCAGCAGCTTGAGGGACGGGAATTCACCCCTCCACTTT. Its protein product is CASSLRDGNSPLHF.

This clonotype was detected ten times or more. This chain joins TRBV7-8 and TRBJ1-1; 8 bases line up with TRBD1. The V segment lost 6 bases and the J segment 5 bases; nucleotides outside the gene matches: 5. The germline CDR1 and CDR2 sequences are SGHVS and FQNEAQ. The CDR3 is 13 residues long. CDR3 region: CASSLTGGTEAFF. The CDR3 DNA is TGTGCCAGCAGTCTCACAGGGGGGACTGAAGCTTTCTTT.